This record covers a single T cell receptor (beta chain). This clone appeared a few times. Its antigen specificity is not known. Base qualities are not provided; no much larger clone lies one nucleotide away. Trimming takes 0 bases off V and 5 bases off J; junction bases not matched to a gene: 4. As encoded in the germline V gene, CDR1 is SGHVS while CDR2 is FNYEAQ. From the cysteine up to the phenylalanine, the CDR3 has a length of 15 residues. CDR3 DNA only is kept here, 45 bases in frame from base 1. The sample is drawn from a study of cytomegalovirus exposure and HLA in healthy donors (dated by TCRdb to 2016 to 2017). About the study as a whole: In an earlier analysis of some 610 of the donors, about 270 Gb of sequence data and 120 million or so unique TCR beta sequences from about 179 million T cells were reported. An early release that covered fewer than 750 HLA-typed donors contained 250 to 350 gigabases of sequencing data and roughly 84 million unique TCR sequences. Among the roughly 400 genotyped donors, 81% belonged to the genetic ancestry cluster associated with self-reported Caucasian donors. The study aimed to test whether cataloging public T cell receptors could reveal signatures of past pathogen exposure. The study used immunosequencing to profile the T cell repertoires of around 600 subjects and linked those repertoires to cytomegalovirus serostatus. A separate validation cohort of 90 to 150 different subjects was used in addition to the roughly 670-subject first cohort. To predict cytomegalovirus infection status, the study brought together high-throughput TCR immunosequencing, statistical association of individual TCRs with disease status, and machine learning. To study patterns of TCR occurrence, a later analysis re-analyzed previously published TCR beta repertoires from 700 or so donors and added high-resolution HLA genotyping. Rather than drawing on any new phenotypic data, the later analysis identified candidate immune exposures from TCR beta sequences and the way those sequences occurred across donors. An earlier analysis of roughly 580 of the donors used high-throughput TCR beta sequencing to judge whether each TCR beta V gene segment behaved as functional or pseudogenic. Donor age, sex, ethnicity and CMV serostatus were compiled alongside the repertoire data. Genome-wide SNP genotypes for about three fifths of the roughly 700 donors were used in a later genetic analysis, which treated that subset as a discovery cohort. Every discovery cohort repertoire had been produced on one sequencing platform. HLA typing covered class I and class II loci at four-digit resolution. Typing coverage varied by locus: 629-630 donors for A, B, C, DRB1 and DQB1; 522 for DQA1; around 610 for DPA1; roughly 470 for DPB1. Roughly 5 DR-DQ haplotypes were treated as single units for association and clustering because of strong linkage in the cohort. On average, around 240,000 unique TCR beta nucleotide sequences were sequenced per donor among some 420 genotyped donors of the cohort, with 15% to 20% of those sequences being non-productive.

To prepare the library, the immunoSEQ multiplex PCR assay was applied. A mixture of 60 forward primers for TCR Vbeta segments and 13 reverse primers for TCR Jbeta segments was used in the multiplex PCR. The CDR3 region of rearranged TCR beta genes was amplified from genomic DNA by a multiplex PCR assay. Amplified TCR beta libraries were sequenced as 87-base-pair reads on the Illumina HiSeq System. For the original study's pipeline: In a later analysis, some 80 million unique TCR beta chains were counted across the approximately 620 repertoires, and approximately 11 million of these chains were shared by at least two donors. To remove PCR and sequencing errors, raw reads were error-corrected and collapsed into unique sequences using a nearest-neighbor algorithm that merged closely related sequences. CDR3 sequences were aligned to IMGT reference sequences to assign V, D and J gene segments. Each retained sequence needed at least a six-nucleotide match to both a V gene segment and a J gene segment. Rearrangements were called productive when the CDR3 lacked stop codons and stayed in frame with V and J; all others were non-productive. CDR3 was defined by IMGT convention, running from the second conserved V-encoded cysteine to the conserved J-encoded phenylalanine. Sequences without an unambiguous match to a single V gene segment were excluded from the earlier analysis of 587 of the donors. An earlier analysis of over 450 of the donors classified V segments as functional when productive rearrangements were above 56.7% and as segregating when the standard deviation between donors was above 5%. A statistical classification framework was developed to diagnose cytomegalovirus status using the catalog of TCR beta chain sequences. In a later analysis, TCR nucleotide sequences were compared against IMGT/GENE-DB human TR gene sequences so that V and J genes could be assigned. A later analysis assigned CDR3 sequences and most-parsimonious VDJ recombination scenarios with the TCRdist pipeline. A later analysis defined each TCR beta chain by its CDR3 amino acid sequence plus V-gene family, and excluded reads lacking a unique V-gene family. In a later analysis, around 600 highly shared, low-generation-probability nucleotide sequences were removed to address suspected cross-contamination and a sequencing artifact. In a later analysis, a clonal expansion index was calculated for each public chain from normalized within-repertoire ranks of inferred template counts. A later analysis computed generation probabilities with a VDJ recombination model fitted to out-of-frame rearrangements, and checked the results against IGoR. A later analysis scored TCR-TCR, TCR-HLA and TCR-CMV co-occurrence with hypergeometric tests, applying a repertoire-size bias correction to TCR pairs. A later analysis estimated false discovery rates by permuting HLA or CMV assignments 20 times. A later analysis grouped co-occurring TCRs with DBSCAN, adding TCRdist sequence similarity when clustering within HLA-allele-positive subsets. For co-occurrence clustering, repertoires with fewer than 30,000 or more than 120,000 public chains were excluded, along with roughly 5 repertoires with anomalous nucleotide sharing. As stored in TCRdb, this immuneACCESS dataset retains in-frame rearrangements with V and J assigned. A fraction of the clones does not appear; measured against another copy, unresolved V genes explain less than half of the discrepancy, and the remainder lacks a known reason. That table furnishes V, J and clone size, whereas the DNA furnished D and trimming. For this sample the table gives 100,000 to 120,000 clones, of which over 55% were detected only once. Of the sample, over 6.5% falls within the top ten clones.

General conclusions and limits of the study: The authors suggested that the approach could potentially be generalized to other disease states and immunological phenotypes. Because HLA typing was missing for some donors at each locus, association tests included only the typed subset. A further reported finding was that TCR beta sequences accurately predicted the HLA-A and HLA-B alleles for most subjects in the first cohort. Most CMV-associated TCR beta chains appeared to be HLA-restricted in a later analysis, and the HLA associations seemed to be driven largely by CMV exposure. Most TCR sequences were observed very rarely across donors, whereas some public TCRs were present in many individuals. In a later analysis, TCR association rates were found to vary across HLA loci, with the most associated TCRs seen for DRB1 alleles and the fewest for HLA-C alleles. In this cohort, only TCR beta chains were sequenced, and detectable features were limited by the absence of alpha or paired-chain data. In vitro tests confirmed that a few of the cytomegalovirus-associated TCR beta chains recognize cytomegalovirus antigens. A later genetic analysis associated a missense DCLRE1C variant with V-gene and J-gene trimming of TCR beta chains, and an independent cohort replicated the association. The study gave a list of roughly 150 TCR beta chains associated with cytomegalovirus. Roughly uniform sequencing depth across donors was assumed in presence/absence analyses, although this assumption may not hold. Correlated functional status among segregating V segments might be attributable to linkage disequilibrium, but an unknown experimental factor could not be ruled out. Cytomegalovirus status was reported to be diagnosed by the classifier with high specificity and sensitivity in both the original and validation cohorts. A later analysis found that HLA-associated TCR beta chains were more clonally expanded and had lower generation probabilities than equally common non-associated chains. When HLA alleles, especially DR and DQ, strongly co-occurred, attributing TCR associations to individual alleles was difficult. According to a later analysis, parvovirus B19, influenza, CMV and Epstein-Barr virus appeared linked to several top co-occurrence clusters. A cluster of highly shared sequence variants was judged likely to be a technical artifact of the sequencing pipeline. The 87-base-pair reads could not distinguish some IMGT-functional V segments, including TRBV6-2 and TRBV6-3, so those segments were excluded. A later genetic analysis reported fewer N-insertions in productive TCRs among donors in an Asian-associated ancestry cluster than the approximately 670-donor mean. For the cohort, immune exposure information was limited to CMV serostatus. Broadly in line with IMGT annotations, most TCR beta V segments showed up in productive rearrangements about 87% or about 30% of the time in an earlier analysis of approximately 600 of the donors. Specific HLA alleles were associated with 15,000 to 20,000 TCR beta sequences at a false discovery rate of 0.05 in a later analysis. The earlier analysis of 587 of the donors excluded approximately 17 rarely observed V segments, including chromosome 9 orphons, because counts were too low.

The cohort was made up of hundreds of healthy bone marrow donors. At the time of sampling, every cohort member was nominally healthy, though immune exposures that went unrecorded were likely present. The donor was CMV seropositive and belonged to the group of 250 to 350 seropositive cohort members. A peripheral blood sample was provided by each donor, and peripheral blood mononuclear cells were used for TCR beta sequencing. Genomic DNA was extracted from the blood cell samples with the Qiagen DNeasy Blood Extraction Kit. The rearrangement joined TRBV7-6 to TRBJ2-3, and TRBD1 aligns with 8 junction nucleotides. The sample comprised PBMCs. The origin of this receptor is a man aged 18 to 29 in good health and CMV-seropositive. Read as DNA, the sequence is TGTGCCAGCAGCTTAGCAGAGACAGGGGTAGATACGCAGTATTTT. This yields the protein CASSLAETGVDTQYF.